Listed below are T cell receptor beta chains from one sample, sequenced in a study of blood T cells in healthy people across ages. MiXCR, run by TCRdb on the 5' RACE reads, gives a single entry per CDR3 protein. The sample lists around 1,100,000 distinct CDR3 sequences, roughly two fifths occurring once. Material for sequencing was blood. All receptors derive from a man aged 18 to 29 in good health. The conserved cysteine and the conserved F or W are not part of the CDR3 here.

length: 15
V: TRBV5-1
J: TRBJ1-5
CDR3: ASSTKQGYHSNQPQH

length: 15
V: TRBV4-2
J: TRBJ2-1
CDR3: ASSQDGNSGAYNEQF

length: 10
V: TRBV5-4
J: TRBJ1-2
CDR3: ASSPGHYGYT

length: 11
V: TRBV18
J: TRBJ1-6
CDR3: ASSPEVNSPLH

length: 14
V: TRBV2
J: TRBJ1-4
CDR3: ASSEARQLPYEKLF

length: 12
V: TRBV20-1
J: TRBJ2-3
CDR3: SASTEPFTDTQY

length: 11
V: TRBV27
J: TRBJ1-6
CDR3: ASSLGGSSPLH

length: 11
V: TRBV10-3
J: TRBJ2-3
CDR3: AISGSKGDTQY

length: 9
V: TRBV6-2/TRBV6-3
J: TRBJ1-2
CDR3: ASSYSCGYT

length: 11
V: TRBV2
J: TRBJ1-4
CDR3: ASTAGLWEKLF

length: 13
V: TRBV20-1
J: TRBJ2-3
CDR3: SARDSRTGADTQY

length: 14
V: TRBV3-1
J: TRBJ2-1
CDR3: ASSQDIASGYNEQF

length: 13
V: TRBV6-5
J: TRBJ2-5
CDR3: ASSSLGQGEETQY

length: 11
V: TRBV20-1
J: TRBJ2-3
CDR3: SARPSGGDTQY

length: 11
V: TRBV10-3
J: TRBJ2-2
CDR3: AISAVGTGELF

length: 13
V: TRBV4-1
J: TRBJ1-5
CDR3: ASSQDGTGHQPQH

length: 14
V: TRBV15
J: TRBJ1-1
CDR3: ATSRGTQGKNTEAF

length: 14
V: TRBV14
J: -
CDR3: ASIQAAGGYVNEQY

length: 15
V: TRBV4-2
J: TRBJ2-1
CDR3: ASSQGGGRSSYKEQF

length: 12
V: TRBV27
J: TRBJ1-5
CDR3: ASSLGIRNQPQH

length: 13
V: TRBV12-3/TRBV12-4
J: TRBJ1-1
CDR3: ASSPALVPNTKAF

length: 15
V: TRBV6-5
J: TRBJ1-4
CDR3: ASSYSTSFRGSEKLF

length: 14
V: TRBV20-1
J: TRBJ1-2
CDR3: SARDPNRGFNYGYT

length: 11
V: TRBV29-1
J: TRBJ2-5
CDR3: SVSQRLQETQY

length: 12
V: TRBV25-1
J: TRBJ2-7
CDR3: ASSVDREKYEQY

length: 12
V: TRBV7-9
J: TRBJ1-2
CDR3: VSSEGSTPYGYT

length: 11
V: TRBV20-1
J: TRBJ1-5
CDR3: SATVDSNQPQH

length: 15
V: TRBV6-6
J: TRBJ1-2
CDR3: ASSYTQTGSGAYGYT

length: 12
V: TRBV5-1
J: TRBJ2-1
CDR3: ASSQAGGGNEQF

length: 15
V: TRBV7-9
J: TRBJ1-6
CDR3: ASSLGAGRSYNSPLH

length: 13
V: TRBV5-1
J: TRBJ2-5
CDR3: ASSLQGAFDETQY

length: 19
V: TRBV4-2
J: TRBJ2-2
CDR3: ASSQLTGLAGIYGSTGELF

length: 12
V: TRBV18
J: TRBJ1-1
CDR3: ASCRQQLNTEAF

length: 14
V: TRBV5-1
J: TRBJ1-2
CDR3: ASSPLASTTNYGYT

length: 14
V: TRBV6-2/TRBV6-3
J: TRBJ2-2
CDR3: ASSQMGLANTGELF

length: 12
V: TRBV14
J: TRBJ1-2
CDR3: ASSLDRALGGYT

length: 12
V: TRBV5-1
J: TRBJ2-1
CDR3: ASSLARIYNEQF

length: 13
V: TRBV30
J: TRBJ2-7
CDR3: AWRTDRVPSYEQY

length: 13
V: TRBV20-1
J: TRBJ1-6
CDR3: SARDRGRPNSPLH

length: 12
V: TRBV4-2
J: TRBJ2-1
CDR3: ASSRRAGVDEQF